The entry below describes one T cell receptor beta chain. What it binds is not known. Per germline, CDR1 MRHNA and CDR2 SNTAGT. Unmatched junction bases numbered 7, after V lost 3 bases and J lost 10 bases. This CDR3 spans 13 amino acids. This entry is derived from a study of early T cells in non-severe SARS-CoV-2 infection. Study details: The sequenced material was bulk RNA from unsorted whole blood, and its chains were unpaired.

Study outcomes and limitations: Matching with VDJdb favored anti-spike CD8 responses (missing private and CD4 specificities).

Unique molecular identifiers were attached to individual cDNA molecules. TCRdb processed the 5' RACE reads anew with MiXCR; each CDR3 protein has one entry. The sample has 50,000 to 60,000 distinct CDR3 sequences, 5.5% to 7.5% seen once. This receptor was taken from an adult who was a healthcare worker with PCR-confirmed SARS-CoV-2 infection or an uninfected control (not recorded which). The sequenced sample consisted of whole blood. V and J are TRBV6-4 and TRBJ2-3; 7 nucleotides match TRBD2. CDR3: CASSEGERGAQYF. The CDR3 nucleotides are TGTGCCAGCAGTGAGGGGGAGCGGGGTGCGCAGTATTTT.